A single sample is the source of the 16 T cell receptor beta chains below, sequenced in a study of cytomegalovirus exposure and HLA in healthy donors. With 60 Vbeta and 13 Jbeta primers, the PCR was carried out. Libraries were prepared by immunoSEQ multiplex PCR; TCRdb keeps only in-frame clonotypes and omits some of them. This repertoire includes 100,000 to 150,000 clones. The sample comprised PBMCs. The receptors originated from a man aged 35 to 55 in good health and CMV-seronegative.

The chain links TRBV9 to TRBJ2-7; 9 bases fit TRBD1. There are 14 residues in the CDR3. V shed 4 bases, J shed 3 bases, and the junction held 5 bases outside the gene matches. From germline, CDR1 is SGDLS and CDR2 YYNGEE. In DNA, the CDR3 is TGTGCCAGCAGCCCCCGGGACAGGGTCTACGAGCAGTACTTC. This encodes CASSPRDRVYEQYF.

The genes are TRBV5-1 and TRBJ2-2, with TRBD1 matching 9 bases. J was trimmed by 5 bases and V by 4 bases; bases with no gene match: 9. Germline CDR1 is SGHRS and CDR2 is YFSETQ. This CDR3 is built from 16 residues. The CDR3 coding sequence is TGCGCCAGCAGCCCCGGGACAGGGTGGAGGACCGGGGAGCTGTTTTTT. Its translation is CASSPGTGWRTGELFF.

The CDR3 here is CASGRAGNSYEQYF. CDR3 nucleotides: TGTGCTAGTGGCCGAGCGGGGAACTCCTACGAGCAGTACTTC. This chain uses TRBV12-5 with TRBJ2-7; 7 positions match TRBD2. The germline gives CDR1 LGHNT, CDR2 FRNRAP. Trimming removed 6 bases from V and 0 bases from J; junction bases left unmatched: 5. This CDR3 contains 14 residues.

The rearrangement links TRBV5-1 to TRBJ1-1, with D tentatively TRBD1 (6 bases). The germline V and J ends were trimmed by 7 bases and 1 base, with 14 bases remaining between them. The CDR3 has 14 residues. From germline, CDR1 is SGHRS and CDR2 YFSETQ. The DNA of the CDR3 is TGCGCCAGCTTTGCAGGGGCTGGGAACACTGAAGCTTTCTTT. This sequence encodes CASFAGAGNTEAFF.

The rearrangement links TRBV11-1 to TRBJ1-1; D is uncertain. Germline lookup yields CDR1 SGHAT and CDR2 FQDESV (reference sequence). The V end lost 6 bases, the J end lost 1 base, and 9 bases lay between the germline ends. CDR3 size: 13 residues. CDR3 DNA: TGTGCCAGCAGTCTTGGGCGGAACACTGAAGCTTTCTTT. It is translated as CASSLGRNTEAFF.

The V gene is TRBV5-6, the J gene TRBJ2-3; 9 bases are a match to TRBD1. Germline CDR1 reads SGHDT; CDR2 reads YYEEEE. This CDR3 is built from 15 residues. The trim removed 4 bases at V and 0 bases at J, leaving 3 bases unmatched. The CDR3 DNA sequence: TGTGCCAGCAGCCGAGGACAGGGGAGCACAGATACGCAGTATTTT. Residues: CASSRGQGSTDTQYF. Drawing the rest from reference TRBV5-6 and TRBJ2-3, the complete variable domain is DAGVTQSPTHLIKTRGQQVTLRCSPKSGHDTVSWYQQALGQGPQFIFQYYEEEERQRGNFPDRFSGHQFPNYSSELNVNALLLGDSALYLCASSRGQGSTDTQYFGPGTRLTVL.

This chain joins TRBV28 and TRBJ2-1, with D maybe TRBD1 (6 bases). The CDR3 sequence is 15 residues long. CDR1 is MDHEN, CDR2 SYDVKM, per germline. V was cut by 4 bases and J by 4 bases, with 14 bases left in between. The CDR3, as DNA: TGTGCCAGCAGTTCGGGAACAGGGCGATACAATGAGCAGTTCTTC. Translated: CASSSGTGRYNEQFF.

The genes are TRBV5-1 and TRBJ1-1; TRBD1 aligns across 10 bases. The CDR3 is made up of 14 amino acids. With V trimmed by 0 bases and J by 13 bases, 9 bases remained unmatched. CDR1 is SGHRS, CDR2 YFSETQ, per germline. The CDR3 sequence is CASSLEGQGNPGFF. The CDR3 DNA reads TGCGCCAGCAGCTTGGAGGGACAGGGGAATCCTGGTTTCTTT. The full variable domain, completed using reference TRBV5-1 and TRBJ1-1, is KAGVTQTPRYLIKTRGQQVTLSCSPISGHRSVSWYQQTPGQGLQFLFEYFSETQRNKGNFPGRFSGRQFSNSRSEMNVSTLELGDSALYLCASSLEGQGNPGFFGQGTRLTVV.

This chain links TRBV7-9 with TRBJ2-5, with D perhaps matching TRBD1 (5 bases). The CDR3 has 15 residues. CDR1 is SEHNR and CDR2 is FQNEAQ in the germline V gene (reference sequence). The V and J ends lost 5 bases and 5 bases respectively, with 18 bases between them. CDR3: CASSPPQGSWETQYF. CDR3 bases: TGTGCCAGCAGCCCACCCCAGGGTTCGTGGGAGACCCAGTACTTC.

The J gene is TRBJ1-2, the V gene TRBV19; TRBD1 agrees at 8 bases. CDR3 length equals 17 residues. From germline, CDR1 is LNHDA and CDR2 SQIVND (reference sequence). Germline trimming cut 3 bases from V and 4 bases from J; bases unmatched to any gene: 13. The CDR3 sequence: CASSIVNTGGFFYGYTF. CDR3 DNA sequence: TGTGCCAGTAGTATTGTAAACACAGGGGGATTTTTCTATGGCTACACCTTC.

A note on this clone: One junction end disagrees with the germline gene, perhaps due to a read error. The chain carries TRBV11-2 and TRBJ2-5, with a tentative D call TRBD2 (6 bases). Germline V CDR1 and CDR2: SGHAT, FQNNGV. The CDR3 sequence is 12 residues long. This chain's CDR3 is CASTFGLTRVDF. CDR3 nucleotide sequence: TGTGCCAGCACCTTTGGGTTGACTAGAGTTGACTTC.

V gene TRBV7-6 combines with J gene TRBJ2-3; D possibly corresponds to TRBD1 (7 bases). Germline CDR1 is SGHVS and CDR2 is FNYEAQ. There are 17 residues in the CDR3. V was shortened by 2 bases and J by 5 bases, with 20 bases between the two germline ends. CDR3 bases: TGTGCCAGCAGCTTAACTCAAACAGGGGTCGGGGGAGATACGCAGTATTTT. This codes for CASSLTQTGVGGDTQYF.

The CDR3 region is CASSTPLGGSQPQHF. The DNA of the CDR3 is TGTGCCAGCAGCACCCCCCTGGGCGGGAGTCAGCCCCAGCATTTT. The genes are TRBV28 and TRBJ1-5; no definite D call. Germline V gene lookup returns CDR1 MDHEN and CDR2 SYDVKM. The ends were cut back, 6 bases at V and 6 bases at J, with 18 bases in the middle. The CDR3 sequence is 15 residues long.

CDR3 region: CASSGYSYTGELFF. DNA of the CDR3: TGTGCCAGCAGTGGCTACAGCTACACCGGGGAGCTGTTTTTT. V and J are TRBV25-1 and TRBJ2-2; D call uncertain. Trimming pared 4 bases from V and 3 bases from J, leaving 9 bases between. The CDR3 contains 14 residues. Germline-derived CDR1 and CDR2 are MGHDK and SYGVNS. The complete variable domain, with remaining parts taken from reference TRBV25-1 and TRBJ2-2, reads EADIYQTPRYLVIGTGKKITLECSQTMGHDKMYWYQQDPGMELHLIHYSYGVNSTEKGDLSSESTVSRIRTEHFPLTLESARPSHTSQYLCASSGYSYTGELFFGEGSRLTVL.

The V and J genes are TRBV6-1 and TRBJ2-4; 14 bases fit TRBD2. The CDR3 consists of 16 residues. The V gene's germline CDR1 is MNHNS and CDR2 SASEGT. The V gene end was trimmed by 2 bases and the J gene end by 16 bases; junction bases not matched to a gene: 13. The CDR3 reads CASSELSGLAGESLYF. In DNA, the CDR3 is TGTGCCAGCAGTGAATTATCGGGACTAGCGGGGGAAAGTCTATACTTC.

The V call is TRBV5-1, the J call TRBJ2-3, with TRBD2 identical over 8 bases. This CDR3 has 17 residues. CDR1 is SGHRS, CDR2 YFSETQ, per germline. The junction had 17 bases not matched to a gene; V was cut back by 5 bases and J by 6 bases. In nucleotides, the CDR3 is TGCGCCAGCAGACCGAGGACTAGCAGGACTCTACCGGATACGCAGTATTTT. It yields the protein CASRPRTSRTLPDTQYF. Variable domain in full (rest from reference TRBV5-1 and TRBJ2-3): KAGVTQTPRYLIKTRGQQVTLSCSPISGHRSVSWYQQTPGQGLQFLFEYFSETQRNKGNFPGRFSGRQFSNSRSEMNVSTLELGDSALYLCASRPRTSRTLPDTQYFGPGTRLTVL.